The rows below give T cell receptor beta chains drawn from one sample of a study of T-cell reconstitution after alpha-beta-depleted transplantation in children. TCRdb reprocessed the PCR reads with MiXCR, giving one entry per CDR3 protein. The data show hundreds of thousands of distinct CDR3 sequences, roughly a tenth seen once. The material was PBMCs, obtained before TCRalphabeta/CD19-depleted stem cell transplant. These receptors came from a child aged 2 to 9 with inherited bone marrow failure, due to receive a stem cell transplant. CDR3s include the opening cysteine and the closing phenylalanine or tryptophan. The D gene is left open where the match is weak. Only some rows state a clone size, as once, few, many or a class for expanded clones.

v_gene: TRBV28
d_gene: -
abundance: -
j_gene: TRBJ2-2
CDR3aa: CASSSGLNTGGLFF
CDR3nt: TGTGCCAGCAGTTCGGGACTTAACACCGGGGGGCTGTTTTTT

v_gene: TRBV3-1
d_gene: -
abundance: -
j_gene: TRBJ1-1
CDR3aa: CASSQDATGGNTEAFF
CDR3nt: TGTGCCAGCAGCCAAGATGCTACGGGAGGAAACACTGAAGCTTTCTTT

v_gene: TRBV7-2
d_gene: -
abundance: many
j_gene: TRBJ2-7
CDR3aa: CASSSGVFKGYEQYF
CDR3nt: TGTGCCAGCAGCTCCGGAGTTTTTAAGGGTTACGAGCAGTACTTC

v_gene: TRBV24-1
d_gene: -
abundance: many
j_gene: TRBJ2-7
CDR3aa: CATSDLIGYEQYF
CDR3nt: TGTGCCACCAGTGATTTGATTGGATACGAGCAGTACTTC

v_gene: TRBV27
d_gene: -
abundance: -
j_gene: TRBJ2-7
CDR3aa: CASVGYEQYF
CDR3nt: TGTGCCAGCGTCGGCTACGAGCAGTACTTC

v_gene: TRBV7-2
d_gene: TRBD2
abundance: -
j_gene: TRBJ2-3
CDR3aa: CASSLRLADTDTQYF
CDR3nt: TGTGCCAGCAGCTTACGACTAGCGGACACAGATACGCAGTATTTT

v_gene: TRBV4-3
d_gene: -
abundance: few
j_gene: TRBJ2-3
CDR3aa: CASSQDQMLWRERGTDTQYF
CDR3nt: TGCGCCAGCAGCCAAGATCAGATGCTTTGGCGGGAACGGGGCACAGATACGCAGTATTTT

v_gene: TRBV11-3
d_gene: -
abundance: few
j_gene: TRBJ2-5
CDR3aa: CASSLPGGRQETQYF
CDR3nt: TGTGCCAGCAGCTTACCCGGCGGCAGGCAAGAGACCCAGTACTTC

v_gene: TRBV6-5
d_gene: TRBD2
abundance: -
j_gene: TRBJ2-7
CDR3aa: CASSYLPLLADVWDEQYF
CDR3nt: TGTGCCAGCAGCTACCTCCCTCTGCTAGCGGACGTCTGGGACGAGCAGTACTTC

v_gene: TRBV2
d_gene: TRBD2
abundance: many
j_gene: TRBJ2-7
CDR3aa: CASARGTSGAYEQYF
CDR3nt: TGTGCCAGCGCTCGAGGGACTAGCGGGGCCTACGAGCAGTACTTC

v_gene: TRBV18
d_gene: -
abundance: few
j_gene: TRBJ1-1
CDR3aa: CASSRTTSTGSNTEAFF
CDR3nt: TGTGCCAGCTCCCGTACCACTAGCACAGGGTCGAACACTGAAGCTTTCTTT

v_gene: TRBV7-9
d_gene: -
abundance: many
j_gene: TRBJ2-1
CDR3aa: CASSLAGGTSNEQFF
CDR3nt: TGTGCCAGCAGCTTAGCGGGAGGGACATCCAATGAGCAGTTCTTC

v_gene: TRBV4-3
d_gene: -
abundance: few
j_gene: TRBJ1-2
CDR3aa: CASSQAWSEDNYGYTF
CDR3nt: TGCGCCAGCAGCCAAGCTTGGTCAGAGGATAACTATGGCTACACCTTC

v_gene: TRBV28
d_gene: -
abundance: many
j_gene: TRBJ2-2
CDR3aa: CASSLTQENTGELFF
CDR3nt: TGTGCCAGCAGTTTAACCCAAGAGAACACCGGGGAGCTGTTTTTT

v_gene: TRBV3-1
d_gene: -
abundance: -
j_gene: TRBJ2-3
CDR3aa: CASSQVSREPSETDTQYF
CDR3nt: TGTGCCAGCAGCCAAGTTTCCCGAGAACCAAGCGAAACAGATACGCAGTATTTT

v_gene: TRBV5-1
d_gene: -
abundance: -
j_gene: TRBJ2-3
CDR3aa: CASSLVPVDGITDTQYF
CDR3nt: TGCGCCAGCAGCTTGGTCCCGGTGGATGGCATCACAGATACGCAGTATTTT

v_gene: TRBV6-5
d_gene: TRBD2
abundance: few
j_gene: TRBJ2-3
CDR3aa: CASSYSSRSGSPDTQYF
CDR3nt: TGTGCCAGCAGTTACTCGAGCAGGAGCGGGAGCCCAGATACGCAGTATTTT

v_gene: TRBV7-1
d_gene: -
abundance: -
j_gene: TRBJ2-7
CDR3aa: CASSSRLSCEQYF
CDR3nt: TGTGCCAGCAGCTCCAGGCTTTCCTGCGAGCAGTACTTC

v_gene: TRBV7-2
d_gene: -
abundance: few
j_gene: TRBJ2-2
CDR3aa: CASSPPPDTGELFF
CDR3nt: TGTGCCAGCAGCCCCCCCCCCGACACCGGGGAGCTGTTTTTT

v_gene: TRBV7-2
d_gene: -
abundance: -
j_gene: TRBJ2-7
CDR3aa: CASSAYFSGSLYEQYF
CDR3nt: TGTGCCAGCAGCGCCTATTTTAGTGGGAGTCTTTACGAGCAGTACTTC

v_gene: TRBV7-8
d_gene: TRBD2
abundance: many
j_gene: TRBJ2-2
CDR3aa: CASSLMAGTTNTGELFF
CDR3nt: TGTGCCAGCAGCTTAATGGCCGGGACTACGAACACCGGGGAGCTGTTTTTT

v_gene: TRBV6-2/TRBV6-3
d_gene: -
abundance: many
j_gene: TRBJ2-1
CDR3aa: CASSQGTWTYNEQFF
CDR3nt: TGTGCCAGCAGCCAAGGGACCTGGACCTACAATGAGCAGTTCTTC

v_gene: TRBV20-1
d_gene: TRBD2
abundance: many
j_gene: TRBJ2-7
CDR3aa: CSASRTSASYEQYF
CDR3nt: TGCAGTGCTTCCCGGACTAGCGCTTCCTACGAGCAGTACTTC

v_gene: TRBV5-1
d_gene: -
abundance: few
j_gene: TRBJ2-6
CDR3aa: CASSADTTSGANVLTF
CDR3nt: TGCGCCAGCAGCGCGGACACCACCTCTGGGGCCAACGTCCTGACTTTC

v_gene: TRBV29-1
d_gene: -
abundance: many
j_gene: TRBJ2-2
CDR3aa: CSVEDRQSGELFF
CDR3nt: TGCAGCGTTGAAGATCGACAATCCGGGGAGCTGTTTTTT

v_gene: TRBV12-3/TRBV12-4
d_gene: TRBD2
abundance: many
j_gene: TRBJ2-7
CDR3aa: CASSWKLAGAGEQYF
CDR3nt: TGTGCCAGCAGTTGGAAACTAGCGGGAGCCGGCGAGCAGTACTTC

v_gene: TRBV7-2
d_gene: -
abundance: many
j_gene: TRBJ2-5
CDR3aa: CASSLDRASAAQYF
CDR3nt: TGTGCCAGCAGCCTTGACAGAGCCAGTGCGGCCCAGTACTTC

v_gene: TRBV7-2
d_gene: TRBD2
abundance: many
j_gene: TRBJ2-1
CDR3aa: CASSPRLAGGNEQFF
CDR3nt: TGTGCCAGCAGCCCCAGACTAGCGGGAGGCAATGAGCAGTTCTTC

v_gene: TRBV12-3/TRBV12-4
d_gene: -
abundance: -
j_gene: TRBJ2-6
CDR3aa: CDSSRGTSRSGANVLTF
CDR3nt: TGTGACAGCAGCCGCGGGACATCCCGCTCTGGGGCCAACGTCCTGACTTTC

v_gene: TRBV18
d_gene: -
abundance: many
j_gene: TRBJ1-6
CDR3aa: CASSPYTGSSYNSPLHF
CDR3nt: TGTGCCAGCTCACCGTATACTGGGAGCTCCTATAATTCACCCCTCCACTTT

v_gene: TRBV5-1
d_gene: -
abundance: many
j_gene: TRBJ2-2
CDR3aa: CASSLDRMNTGELFF
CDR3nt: TGCGCCAGCAGCTTGGACAGGATGAACACCGGGGAGCTGTTTTTT

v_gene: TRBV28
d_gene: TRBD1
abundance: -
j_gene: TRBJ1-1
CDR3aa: CASSPGWTGGDTEAFF
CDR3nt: TGTGCCAGCAGTCCTGGGTGGACAGGGGGGGACACTGAAGCTTTCTTT

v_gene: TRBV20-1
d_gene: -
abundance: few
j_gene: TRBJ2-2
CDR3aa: CSATTTNTGELFF
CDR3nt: TGCAGTGCTACGACAACCAACACCGGGGAGCTGTTTTTT

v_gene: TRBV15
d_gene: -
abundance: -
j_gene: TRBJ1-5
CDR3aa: CATSRAPTANQPQHF
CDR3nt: TGTGCCACCAGCAGAGCCCCAACCGCCAATCAGCCCCAGCATTTT

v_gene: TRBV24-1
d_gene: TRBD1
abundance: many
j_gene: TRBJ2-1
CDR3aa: CATSDLGQGESNEQFF
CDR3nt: TGTGCCACCAGTGACCTAGGACAGGGGGAAAGCAATGAGCAGTTCTTC

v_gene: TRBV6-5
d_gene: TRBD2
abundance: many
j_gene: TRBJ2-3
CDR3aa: CASSYTAGVLHTQYF
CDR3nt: TGTGCCAGCAGTTACACAGCGGGAGTGTTGCATACGCAGTATTTT

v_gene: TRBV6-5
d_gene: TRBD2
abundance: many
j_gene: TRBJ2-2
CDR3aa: CASSYWLAGEGGELFF
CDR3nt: TGTGCCAGCAGTTACTGGCTAGCGGGAGAGGGCGGGGAGCTGTTTTTT

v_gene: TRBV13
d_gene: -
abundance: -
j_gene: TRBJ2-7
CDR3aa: CASSSRQALTYEQYF
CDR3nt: TGTGCCAGCAGCTCGAGACAGGCTTTAACCTACGAGCAGTACTTC

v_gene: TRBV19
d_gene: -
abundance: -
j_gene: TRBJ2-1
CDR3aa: CASSIRKSSYNEQFF
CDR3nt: TGTGCCAGTAGTATCAGGAAGAGCTCCTACAATGAGCAGTTCTTC

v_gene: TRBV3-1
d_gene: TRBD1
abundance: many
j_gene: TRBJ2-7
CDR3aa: CASSGTVSYEQYF
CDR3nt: TGTGCCAGCAGCGGGACAGTATCCTACGAGCAGTACTTC